The clone carrying this T cell receptor (beta chain) turned up a few times. These data are taken from a study of T cells after yellow fever vaccination. Generation of TCR cDNA used 5'RACE template switching (which added a universal primer site and UMIs). TCRdb processed the 5' RACE reads anew with MiXCR; each CDR3 protein has one entry. Among a few hundred thousand distinct CDR3 sequences, roughly an eighth were seen once, and the ten largest hold 3% to 4%. With 5 bases clipped from V and 3 bases from J, the junction kept 6 bases outside the gene matches. The germline CDR1 and CDR2 sequences are DFQATT and SNEGSKA (reference sequence). This CDR3 has 13 amino acids.

The J gene is TRBJ2-7, the V gene TRBV20-1; TRBD1 agrees at 8 bases. The source material was CD4+ T cells sorted from PBMCs, sampled 15 days after the yellow fever booster vaccination. The sequence derives from a man aged 18 to 30 who received the YFV17D yellow fever vaccine. Written as DNA, the CDR3 is TGCAGTGCTCCCGGGACAGGCATCTACGAGCAGTACTTC. It encodes CSAPGTGIYEQYF.